The 18 T cell receptor beta chains below all came from one sample that was sequenced in a study of T cells after posttransplantation cyclophosphamide. Some clones are missing from TCRdb's copy, which holds only in-frame ones; the method was immunoSEQ multiplex PCR. The sample presents around 35,000 clones, none singletons. The sample consisted of PBMCs. These receptors were collected from a man aged 30 to 45 in good health and a related stem cell transplant donor.

This clone has ten or more counts. The chain employs TRBV11-2 and TRBJ1-1; no firm D call. CDR1 and CDR2 from the germline V gene are SGHAT and FQNNGV. V lost 5 bases and J lost 4, with 17 bases in between. The CDR3 is 15 residues long. The DNA for the CDR3 is TGTGCCAGCAGCAATTGGGCAGGCCCCTCCACTGAAGCTTTCTTT. This gives the protein CASSNWAGPSTEAFF.

This clone was found many times. The rearrangement links TRBV6-1 to TRBJ1-5; tentative D call: TRBD1 (6 bases). The germline V and J ends were trimmed by 2 bases and 7 bases, with 12 bases remaining between them. Germline loops: CDR1 MNHNS, CDR2 SASEGT. The CDR3 runs 14 residues. This CDR3 reads CASSETGWGQPQHF. The CDR3 DNA reads as TGTGCCAGCAGTGAAACAGGGTGGGGGCAGCCCCAGCATTTT.

Many counts were recorded for this clone. This rearrangement joins TRBV12-3 or TRBV12-4 to TRBJ2-3; 7 bases fit TRBD2. The junction had 1 base not matched to a gene; V was cut back by 1 base and J by 3 bases. The CDR3 is made up of 14 amino acids. CDR3 bases: TGTGCCAGCAGTTTAGGGGGGGGAACAGATACGCAGTATTTT. This encodes CASSLGGGTDTQYF.

This clone was picked up a small number of times. V usage is TRBV7-2 and J usage is TRBJ2-7; no clear D gene. Germline CDR1 SGHTA, CDR2 FQGNSA. The V end was cut by 0 bases, the J end by 6 bases, with 9 bases between. The CDR3 totals 13 residues. The CDR3 is CASSLAYAGEQYF. The CDR3 coding sequence is TGTGCCAGCAGCTTAGCGTATGCAGGCGAGCAGTACTTC. The variable domain in full, with the rest retrieved from reference TRBV7-2 and TRBJ2-7, is GAGVSQSPSNKVTEKGKDVELRCDPISGHTALYWYRQSLGQGLEFLIYFQGNSAPDKSGLPSDRFSAERTGGSVSTLTIQRTQQEDSAVYLCASSLAYAGEQYFGPGTRLTVT.

This clone was counted between two and nine times. The V and J genes are TRBV28 and TRBJ2-7, with 11 bases identical to TRBD1. This CDR3 comprises 15 residues. The V gene end was trimmed by 2 bases and the J gene end by 2 bases; junction bases not matched to a gene: 2. Germline values: CDR1 MDHEN, CDR2 SYDVKM. This CDR3 is CASSLGGQGAYEQYF. CDR3 DNA sequence: TGTGCCAGCAGTTTAGGGGGACAGGGGGCCTACGAGCAGTACTTC. Variable domain in full (rest from reference TRBV28 and TRBJ2-7): DVKVTQSSRYLVKRTGEKVFLECVQDMDHENMFWYRQDPGLGLRLIYFSYDVKMKEKGDIPEGYSVSREKKERFSLILESASTNQTSMYLCASSLGGQGAYEQYFGPGTRLTVT.

This clone was counted many times. The rearrangement uses TRBV19 and TRBJ2-5; D gene ambiguous. Germline CDR1 and CDR2: LNHDA and SQIVND (reference sequence). The length of the CDR3 is 15 residues. Trimming removed 3 bases from V and 0 bases from J, with 11 bases in between. This CDR3 is CASSMRSNNQETQYF. CDR3 coding DNA: TGTGCCAGTAGTATGCGGAGTAATAACCAAGAGACCCAGTACTTC.

This clone was seen ten or more times. V is TRBV7-2 and J is TRBJ1-3; 9 nucleotides align to TRBD1. The CDR3 contains 17 residues. Germline V gene lookup returns CDR1 SGHTA and CDR2 FQGNSA. The V gene end was trimmed by 4 bases and the J gene end by 0 bases; junction bases not matched to a gene: 7. CDR3 region: CASSSAGTGYSGNTIYF. CDR3 in DNA: TGTGCCAGCAGCTCCGCCGGGACAGGGTACTCTGGAAACACCATATATTTT.

This clone was detected a few times. The chain is built from TRBV6-5 and TRBJ1-1; D gene unclear. The CDR3 sequence is 14 residues long. Germline V CDR1 and CDR2: MNHEY, SVGAGI. V was clipped by 6 bases and J by 2 bases, with 13 bases between them. DNA of the CDR3: TGTGCCAGCAGCTACGACACACTTAACACTGAAGCTTTCTTT. Translation gives CASSYDTLNTEAFF.

This clone has a count of ten or more. The chain is built from TRBV12-5 and TRBJ2-7; 8 nucleotides align to TRBD1. J gave up 2 bases and V 6 bases, and 6 bases lay outside the gene matches. CDR3 length: 14 amino acids. The germline V gene has CDR1 LGHNT and CDR2 FRNRAP. The CDR3 reads CASGPGQAPYEQYF. The CDR3 region has the DNA TGTGCTAGTGGGCCGGGACAGGCTCCCTACGAGCAGTACTTC.

This clone has at least ten counts. The chain links TRBV5-1 to TRBJ1-2, with D possibly being TRBD1 (6 bases). The germline V gene encodes CDR1 SGHRS and CDR2 YFSETQ. The CDR3 sequence is 15 residues long. V lost 3 bases, J lost 5 bases, and 17 bases lay in between. The CDR3 sequence: CASSSSTTGEYGYTF. The CDR3 nucleotides read TGCGCCAGCAGCTCATCAACGACAGGTGAATATGGCTACACCTTC. The full variable domain, in which reference TRBV5-1 and TRBJ1-2 provide the parts outside the CDR3, is KAGVTQTPRYLIKTRGQQVTLSCSPISGHRSVSWYQQTPGQGLQFLFEYFSETQRNKGNFPGRFSGRQFSNSRSEMNVSTLELGDSALYLCASSSSTTGEYGYTFGSGTRLTVV.

This clone came up many times. The V and J genes are TRBV6-4 and TRBJ1-6; 10 positions match TRBD1. The ends lost 6 bases at V and 10 bases at J; junction bases unmatched: 3. Germline CDR1 MRHNA, CDR2 SNTAGT. The CDR3 extends over 13 amino acids. CDR3 DNA sequence: TGTGCCAGCAGAGGACAGGGGGGATCACCCCTCCACTTT. It yields the protein CASRGQGGSPLHF.

In this sample, this clone turned up many times. V usage is TRBV4-1 and J usage is TRBJ1-1; D possibly corresponds to TRBD1 (6 bases). This CDR3 region has 17 residues. From germline, CDR1 is MGHRA and CDR2 YSYEKL. The V gene lost 2 bases and the J gene lost 3 bases, with 19 bases spanning the gap. Here the CDR3 DNA reads TGCGCCAGCAGCCAATCTAAAACAGGGCCCGGGGACACTGAAGCTTTCTTT. It codes for CASSQSKTGPGDTEAFF.

In this sample, this clone is medium-sized. The chain is built from TRBV6-2 or TRBV6-3 and TRBJ2-1, with 8 bases lining up with TRBD1. This CDR3 is built from 15 residues. Trimming took 6 bases from V and 8 from J; bases not matched to a gene: 12. The germline V gene encodes CDR1 MNHEY and CDR2 SVGEGT. This CDR3 reads CASSRTLQGADEQFF. In DNA, the CDR3 is TGTGCCAGCAGCCGAACCCTCCAGGGGGCGGATGAGCAGTTCTTC.

This clone occurred many times. The chain uses TRBV19 and TRBJ2-2; weak D call: TRBD1 (6 bases). The ends were cut back, 6 bases at V and 4 bases at J, with 15 bases in the middle. This CDR3 contains 15 residues. Per the germline V gene, CDR1 is LNHDA and CDR2 is SQIVND (reference sequence). CDR3 loop: CASRRQGPGTGELFF. The CDR3 DNA follows: TGTGCCAGTAGAAGGCAGGGGCCCGGCACCGGGGAGCTGTTTTTT.

The V and J genes are TRBV12-3 or TRBV12-4 and TRBJ2-4; TRBD2 is a possible D gene (6 bases). The CDR3 is 18 amino acids. V lost 6 bases to trimming and J lost 0 bases, with 21 bases between them. The CDR3 sequence is CASSPSTRGTLAKNIQYF. The CDR3 region has the DNA TGTGCCAGCAGCCCTTCGACAAGAGGGACTTTAGCCAAAAACATTCAGTACTTC.

This clone was seen ten or more times. The V and J genes are TRBV6-5 and TRBJ1-5; 7 bases match TRBD1. Losses at the gene ends were 4 bases for V and 4 bases for J; bases not matched to a gene: 7. The CDR3 extends over 15 amino acids. Germline V gene data show CDR1 as MNHEY and CDR2 as SVGAGI. CDR3 region: CASSSLQGRNQPQHF. The DNA of the CDR3 is TGTGCCAGCAGTTCCCTACAGGGGAGAAATCAGCCCCAGCATTTT.

The table lists this clone with many counts. The chain uses TRBV6-1 and TRBJ1-4, with a tentative D call TRBD1 (6 bases). Per the germline V gene, CDR1 is MNHNS and CDR2 is SASEGT. This CDR3 comprises 16 residues. Trimming took 4 bases from V and 0 from J, leaving 12 bases between them. CDR3 in DNA: TGTGCCAGCAGTGCCGGGACACCATCAACTAATGAAAAACTGTTTTTT. This translates into CASSAGTPSTNEKLFF.

The chain recombines TRBV5-1 with TRBJ2-3, with D perhaps matching TRBD2 (5 bases). This CDR3 contains 16 residues. The V end was cut by 0 bases, the J end by 4 bases, with 15 bases between. The V gene's germline CDR1 is SGHRS and CDR2 YFSETQ. The CDR3 sequence: CASSLESRAGADTQYF. CDR3 DNA: TGCGCCAGCAGCTTGGAATCGCGGGCTGGGGCAGATACGCAGTATTTT.